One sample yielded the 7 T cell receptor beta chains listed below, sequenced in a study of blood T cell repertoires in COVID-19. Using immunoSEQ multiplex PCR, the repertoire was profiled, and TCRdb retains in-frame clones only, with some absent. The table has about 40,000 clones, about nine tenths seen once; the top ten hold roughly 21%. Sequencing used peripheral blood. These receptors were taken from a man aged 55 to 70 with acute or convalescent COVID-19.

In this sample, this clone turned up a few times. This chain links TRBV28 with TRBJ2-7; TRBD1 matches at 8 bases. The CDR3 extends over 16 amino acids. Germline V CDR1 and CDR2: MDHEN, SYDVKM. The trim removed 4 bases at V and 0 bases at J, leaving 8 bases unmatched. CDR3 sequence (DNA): TGTGCCAGCAGTTCGGGACAGGCAAAAAGCTCCTACGAGCAGTACGTC. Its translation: CASSSGQAKSSYEQYV.

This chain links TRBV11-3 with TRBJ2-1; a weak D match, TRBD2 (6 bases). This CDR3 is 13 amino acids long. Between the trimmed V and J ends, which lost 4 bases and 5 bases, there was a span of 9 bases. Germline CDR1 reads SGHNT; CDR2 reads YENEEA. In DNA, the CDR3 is TGTGCCAGCAGCTCGGGACTTGACAATGAGCAGTTCTTC. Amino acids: CASSSGLDNEQFF.

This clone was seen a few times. CDR3 sequence (DNA): TGCGCCAGCAGCTCCGGCACAGGGGCTTCACCCCTCCACTTT. Translated, it gives CASSSGTGASPLHF. This chain connects TRBV5-1 to TRBJ1-6; 7 nucleotides line up with TRBD1. The CDR3 loop spans 14 amino acids. Trimming took 3 bases from V and 9 from J; bases not matched to a gene: 6. Germline CDR1 and CDR2: SGHRS and YFSETQ.

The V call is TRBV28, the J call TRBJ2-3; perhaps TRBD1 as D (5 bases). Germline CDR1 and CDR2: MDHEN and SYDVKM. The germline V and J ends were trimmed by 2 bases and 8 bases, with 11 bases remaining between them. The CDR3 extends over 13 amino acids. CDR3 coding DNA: TGTGCCAGCAGTTTAACAGCTCAGGGTACGCAGTATTTT. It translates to CASSLTAQGTQYF.

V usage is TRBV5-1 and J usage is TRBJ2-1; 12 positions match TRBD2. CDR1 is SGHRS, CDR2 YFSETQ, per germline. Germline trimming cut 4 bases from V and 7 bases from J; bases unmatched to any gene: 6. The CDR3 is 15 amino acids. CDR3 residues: CASSRLAGAANEQFF. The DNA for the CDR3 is TGCGCCAGCAGCCGACTAGCGGGAGCTGCAAATGAGCAGTTCTTC.

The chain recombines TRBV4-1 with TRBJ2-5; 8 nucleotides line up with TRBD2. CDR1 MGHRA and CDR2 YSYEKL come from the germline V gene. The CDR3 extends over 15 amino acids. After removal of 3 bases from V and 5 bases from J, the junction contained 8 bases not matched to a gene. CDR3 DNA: TGCGCCAGCAGCCACCCGGGACTAGGAGGGGAGACCCAGTACTTC. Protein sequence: CASSHPGLGGETQYF.

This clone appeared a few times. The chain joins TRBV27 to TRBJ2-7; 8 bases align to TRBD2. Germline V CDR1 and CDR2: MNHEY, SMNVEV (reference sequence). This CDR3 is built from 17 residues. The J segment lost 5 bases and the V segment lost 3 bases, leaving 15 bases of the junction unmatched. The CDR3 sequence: CASSFNLPGGGGNEQYF. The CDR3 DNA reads TGTGCCAGCAGTTTCAACCTTCCCGGGGGGGGAGGGAACGAGCAGTACTTC.